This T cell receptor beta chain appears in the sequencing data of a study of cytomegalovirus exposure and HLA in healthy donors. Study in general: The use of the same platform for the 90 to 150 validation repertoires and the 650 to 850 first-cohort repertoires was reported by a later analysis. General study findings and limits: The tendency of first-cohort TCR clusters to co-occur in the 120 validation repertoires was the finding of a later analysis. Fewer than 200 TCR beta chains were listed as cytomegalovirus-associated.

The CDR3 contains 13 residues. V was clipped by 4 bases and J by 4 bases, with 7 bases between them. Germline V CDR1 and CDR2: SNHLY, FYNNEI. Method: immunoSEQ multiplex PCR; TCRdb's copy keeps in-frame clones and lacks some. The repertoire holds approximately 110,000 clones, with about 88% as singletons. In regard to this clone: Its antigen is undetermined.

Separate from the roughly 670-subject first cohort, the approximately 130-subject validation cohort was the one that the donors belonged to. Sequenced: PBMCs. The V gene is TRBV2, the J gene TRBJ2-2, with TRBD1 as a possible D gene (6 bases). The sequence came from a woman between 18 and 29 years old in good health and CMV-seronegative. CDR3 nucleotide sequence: TGTGCCAGCAGTGGACAGGCCACCGGGGAGCTGTTTTTT. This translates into CASSGQATGELFF.